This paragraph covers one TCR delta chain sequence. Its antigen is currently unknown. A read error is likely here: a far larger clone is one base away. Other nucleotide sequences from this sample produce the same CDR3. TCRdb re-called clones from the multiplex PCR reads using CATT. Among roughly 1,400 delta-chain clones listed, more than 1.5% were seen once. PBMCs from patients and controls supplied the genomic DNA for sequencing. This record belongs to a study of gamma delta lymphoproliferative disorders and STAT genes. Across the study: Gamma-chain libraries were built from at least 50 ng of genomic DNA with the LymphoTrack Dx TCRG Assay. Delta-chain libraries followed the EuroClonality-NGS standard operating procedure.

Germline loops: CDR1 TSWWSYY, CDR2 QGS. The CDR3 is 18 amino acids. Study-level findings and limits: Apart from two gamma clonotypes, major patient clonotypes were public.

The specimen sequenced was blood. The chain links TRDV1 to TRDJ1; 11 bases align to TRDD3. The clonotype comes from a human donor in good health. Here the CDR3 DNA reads TGTGCTCTCGGGGAATTCGCACGGGGACTTGGGGGATACGGTAAACTCATCTTT. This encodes CALGEFARGLGGYGKLIF.